This is a list of T cell receptor beta chains from one sample in a study of regulatory T cells in long-lasting Graves disease. MiXCR, applied by TCRdb to the multiplex PCR reads, yields one record per CDR3 protein. The top ten clones hold approximately 12% of a sample with some 220,000 distinct CDR3 sequences, 15% to 20% of them seen once. The sample also formed part of further work on T cells in Graves' hyperthyroidism and ophthalmopathy.

The sample here was peripheral blood mononuclear cells (PBMCs), taken at new diagnosis, from a patient treated with antithyroid drugs. These receptors all come from a woman between 25 and 40 years old with Graves disease. CDR3s include the opening cysteine and the closing phenylalanine or tryptophan. D genes are given only for firm matches. Expanded clones get a size class; other rows say once, few or many, or leave the size out.

abundance	v_gene	d_gene	j_gene	CDR3nt	CDR3aa
.	TRBV20-1	TRBD2	TRBJ2-3	TGCAGTGCTAGTTTGGGGGGGGTGAGCACAGATACGCAGTATTTT	CSASLGGVSTDTQYF
many	TRBV7-9	.	TRBJ1-5	TGTGCCAGCAGCTTAGCGGCGGGCGTTCAGCCCCAGCATTTT	CASSLAAGVQPQHF
many	TRBV2	TRBD1	TRBJ2-5	TGTGCCAGCAGTGAGGACAGGGGGCAAGAGACCCAGTACTTC	CASSEDRGQETQYF
many	TRBV20-1	TRBD2	TRBJ2-7	TGCAGTGCTTCAAGCGGGAGGACCTACGAGCAGTACTTC	CSASSGRTYEQYF
.	TRBV10-3	.	TRBJ2-1	TGTGCCATCAGTAACGAACTAGTGGGTTCCTACAATGAGCAGTTCTTC	CAISNELVGSYNEQFF
many	TRBV11-3	.	TRBJ2-5	TGTGCCAGCAGCTTAGATTGGCGCGGGTTGCAAGAGACCCAGTACTTC	CASSLDWRGLQETQYF
few	TRBV5-1	.	TRBJ1-1	TGCGCCAGCAGCAGGCAGGGTACTGAAGCTTTCTTT	CASSRQGTEAFF
.	TRBV11-2	.	TRBJ2-1	TGTGCCAGCAGCTTACAGGTGGGAGTATGGGGCAATGAGCAGTTCTTC	CASSLQVGVWGNEQFF
many	TRBV12-3/TRBV12-4	.	TRBJ2-1	TGTGCCAGCAGCCCGACTAGCTCCTACAATGAGCAGTTCTTC	CASSPTSSYNEQFF
many	TRBV7-2	.	TRBJ1-4	TGTGCCAGCAGCCGTAGGCAGAATGAAAAACTGTTTTTT	CASSRRQNEKLFF
.	TRBV9	.	TRBJ2-7	TGTGCCAGCAGCGTTGGGGGCAACTACGAGCAGTACTTC	CASSVGGNYEQYF
.	TRBV12-3/TRBV12-4	.	TRBJ1-5	TGTGCCAGCAGTTTAATAGGGGCTGAGCGTCAGCCCCAGCATTTT	CASSLIGAERQPQHF
many	TRBV2	.	TRBJ2-5	TGTGCCAGCAGCCCTGGTGGAGGCTCCGGGACCCAGTACTTC	CASSPGGGSGTQYF
.	TRBV7-2	TRBD2	TRBJ2-6	TGTGCCAGCAGCTTATTTTTCCTAGCGGGAGCGGCTGGGGCCAACGTCCTGACTTTC	CASSLFFLAGAAGANVLTF
many	TRBV28	.	TRBJ2-7	TGTGCCAGCAGTTTAATCCCCCGGGGGCAGGGAGGCAGGTACGAGCAGTACTTC	CASSLIPRGQGGRYEQYF
many	TRBV7-9	.	TRBJ2-1	TGTGCCAGCAGCTTATATTTGGGCAGCGGCTCCTACAATGAGCAGTTCTTC	CASSLYLGSGSYNEQFF
.	TRBV3-1	.	TRBJ1-5	TGTGCCAGCAGCCAAGTTATGGGGTTTCACCCCCAGCATTTT	CASSQVMGFHPQHF
few	TRBV9	TRBD2	TRBJ2-1	TGTGCCAGCAGCGTAGTGGGGACTAGCGGGGCCTACAATGAGCAGTTCTTC	CASSVVGTSGAYNEQFF
many	TRBV18	.	TRBJ2-2	TGTGCCAGCTCAACGAGAGCGCGGAACACCGGGGAGCTGTTTTTT	CASSTRARNTGELFF
many	TRBV7-9	TRBD1	TRBJ1-1	TGTGCCAGCAGCTACGCAGGGGGGGGACTGAACACTGAAGCTTTCTTT	CASSYAGGGLNTEAFF
many	TRBV20-1	.	TRBJ2-2	TGCAGTGCTAGCGACACCGGGGAGCTGTTTTTT	CSASDTGELFF
.	TRBV12-3/TRBV12-4	TRBD1	TRBJ1-1	TGTGCCAGCAGTTTGAACAGGGGCCGGTTAGGCACTGAAGCTTTCTTT	CASSLNRGRLGTEAFF
many	TRBV6-2/TRBV6-3	.	TRBJ2-3	TGTGCCAGCAGCTCCGGACAGTCCAGGCAGTATTTT	CASSSGQSRQYF
once	TRBV28	.	TRBJ2-7	TGTGCCAGCAGTATCAGGGACAACGTATACGAGCAGTACTTC	CASSIRDNVYEQYF
.	TRBV20-1	TRBD2	TRBJ2-1	TGCAGTGCTACCTACCAAGCGGGAGGGCCTGATGAGCAGTTCTTC	CSATYQAGGPDEQFF
many	TRBV12-3/TRBV12-4	.	TRBJ1-2	TGTGCCAGCAGTCCCGGGAGGGGGAAAGCTAACTATGGCTACACCTTC	CASSPGRGKANYGYTF
many	TRBV28	TRBD2	TRBJ2-7	TGTGCCAGTAAACGGGGGGGGACAAGGTACGAGCAGTACTTC	CASKRGGTRYEQYF
few	TRBV6-2/TRBV6-3	.	TRBJ1-2	TGTGCCAGCAGTTACGGAGGAGGCTACACCTTC	CASSYGGGYTF